Listed below are T cell receptor beta chains from one sample, sequenced in a study of cytomegalovirus exposure and HLA in healthy donors. Sequenced by immunoSEQ multiplex PCR; TCRdb stores in-frame clones only, minus some. The table includes some 62,000 clones, around 87% detected once. Sequencing was performed on PBMCs. These receptors were taken from a man between 18 and 29 years old in good health and CMV-seronegative. Both conserved end residues are part of each CDR3. A D gene is named only where the DNA matches it firmly. Clone size is stated in some rows and not others, as once, few, many or a class when expanded.

size	J	D	V	DNA	CDR3
-	TRBJ1-5	-	TRBV4-2	TGTGCCAGCAGCCAAGAGTGGGGGCGTCTCAATCAGCCCCAGCATTTT	CASSQEWGRLNQPQHF
-	TRBJ1-1	TRBD1	TRBV28	TGTGCCAGCAAGGGGGCGCATACTGAAGCTTTCTTT	CASKGAHTEAFF
-	TRBJ2-7	TRBD2	TRBV7-3	TGTGCCAGCAGCCCTCAGCCCGGGGGGTTTAACGAGCAGTACTTC	CASSPQPGGFNEQYF
-	TRBJ2-1	-	TRBV25-1	TGTGCCAGCAGTGACCCCAGGGAAGGGGACAATGAGCAGTTCTTC	CASSDPREGDNEQFF
few	TRBJ2-1	TRBD2	TRBV9	TGTGCCAGCAACGAAGCGGGGGGCTACAATGAGCAGTTCTTC	CASNEAGGYNEQFF
-	TRBJ2-7	-	TRBV5-4	TGTGCCAGCAGCCTCGTTGAGGGCGAGCAGTACTTC	CASSLVEGEQYF
-	TRBJ2-3	TRBD1	TRBV6-4	TGTGCCAGCAGTGAGGGACAGGACACAGATACGCAGTATTTT	CASSEGQDTDTQYF
once	TRBJ1-1	-	TRBV19	TGTGCCAGCCAGACAGTTAGAAACACTGAAGCTTTCTTT	CASQTVRNTEAFF
-	TRBJ2-1	TRBD1	TRBV6-6	TGTGCCAGCAGCCGCGTGGCGACAGGGAACTACAATGAGCAGTTCTTC	CASSRVATGNYNEQFF
-	TRBJ1-1	-	TRBV18	TGTGCCAGCTCACCAAGGGGGAACACTGAAGCTTTCTTT	CASSPRGNTEAFF
-	TRBJ1-1	-	TRBV18	TGTGCCAGCTCCCCCGGGCGGGGGGCACATACGAACACTGAAGCTTTCTTT	CASSPGRGAHTNTEAFF
-	TRBJ2-5	TRBD1	TRBV5-1	TGCGCCAGCAGCTTGGAGACAGGGGCAGAGACCCAGTACTTC	CASSLETGAETQYF
-	TRBJ1-5	TRBD1	TRBV6-4	TGTGCCAGCAGTGAGGGACAGGGCAATCAGCCCCAGCATTTT	CASSEGQGNQPQHF
-	TRBJ2-6	-	TRBV6-5	TGTGCCAGCAGTGGGGGGAGCTCTGGGGCCAACGTCCTGACTTTC	CASSGGSSGANVLTF
-	TRBJ2-3	TRBD2	TRBV10-2	TGCGCCAGCAGTCCGGCTAGCGGAGCGAGCACAGATACGCAGTATTTT	CASSPASGASTDTQYF
once	TRBJ1-1	TRBD1	TRBV7-9	TGTGCCACCCTCCCCCGAATGGGACAGGGGAACACTGAAGCTTTCTTT	CATLPRMGQGNTEAFF
-	TRBJ1-1	TRBD1	TRBV5-1	TGCGCCAGCAGCCCGGGGACAGGGGGCTGGGACACTGAAGCTTTCTTT	CASSPGTGGWDTEAFF
-	TRBJ1-5	-	TRBV15	TGTGCCACCAGCAGAGATTTAGGGGCTAGTCAGCCCCAGCATTTT	CATSRDLGASQPQHF
-	TRBJ1-1	TRBD1	TRBV4-2	TGTGCCAGCAGCCAAACAGGGGTGAACACTGAAGCTTTCTTT	CASSQTGVNTEAFF
few	TRBJ2-5	-	TRBV6-6	TGTGCCAGCAGTAGCTACCTTGAAGAGACCCAGTACTTC	CASSSYLEETQYF
-	TRBJ1-5	TRBD1	TRBV7-2	TGTGCCAGCAGCCCGGGACAGGGTGATCAGCCCCAGCATTTT	CASSPGQGDQPQHF
-	TRBJ2-2	-	TRBV30	TGTGCCTGGAGTCCGGGCGGGGAGCTGTTTTTT	CAWSPGGELFF
once	TRBJ2-6	TRBD1	TRBV5-1	TGCGCCAGCAGCTTCGGGGACAGGGGCTCTGGGGCCAACGTCCTGACTTTC	CASSFGDRGSGANVLTF
few	TRBJ1-2	TRBD1	TRBV6-5	TGTGCCAGCAGTTTAGGACAGGGGAGCTATGGCTACACCTTC	CASSLGQGSYGYTF
-	TRBJ2-7	-	TRBV4-1	TGCGCCAGCAGCCAGGCGGGGACAGATTTCTCCTACGAGCAGTACTTC	CASSQAGTDFSYEQYF
-	TRBJ2-5	TRBD2	TRBV9	TGTGCCAGCAGCGTAGGGGAGGGCCAAGAGACCCAGTACTTC	CASSVGEGQETQYF
-	TRBJ2-7	-	TRBV6-5	TGTGCCAGCAGTTACGACAGCCAAGGCTCCTACGAGCAGTACTTC	CASSYDSQGSYEQYF
-	TRBJ1-4	-	TRBV9	TGTGCCAGCAGCGTAGGAGATGAAAAACTGTTTTTT	CASSVGDEKLFF
-	TRBJ2-4	TRBD1	TRBV28	TGTGCCAGCAGGAGCAGGGGGCTAGCCAAAAACATTCAGTACTTC	CASRSRGLAKNIQYF
-	TRBJ2-1	TRBD2	TRBV10-2	TGCGCCAGCAGGGCTGGGCGGGGGGCCTACAATGAGCAGTTCTTC	CASRAGRGAYNEQFF
-	TRBJ2-4	TRBD1	TRBV29-1	TGCAGCGTCGTCCGGGACAGGGAAAACATTCAGTACTTC	CSVVRDRENIQYF
-	TRBJ1-2	-	TRBV4-1	TGCGCCAGCAGCCAAGATTACCTACAGTCTACTCATGGCTACACCTTC	CASSQDYLQSTHGYTF
-	TRBJ1-1	-	TRBV7-9	TGTGCCAGCAGCTTAGGGCAGTATTTGAACACTGAAGCTTTCTTT	CASSLGQYLNTEAFF
-	TRBJ2-1	TRBD2	TRBV14	TGTGCCAGCCAGACTAGCGGGGCCTACAATGAGCAGTTCTTC	CASQTSGAYNEQFF
-	TRBJ1-1	-	TRBV2	TGTGCCAGCAGTGAAGCGCTTCCTGACGAAGGAACCCAAGTAGGGGATAAAACTGAAGCTTTCTTT	CASSEALPDEGTQVGDKTEAFF
once	TRBJ2-1	-	TRBV7-2	TGTGCCAGCAGACAGGGGGGGGCCGCCTACAATGAGCAGTTCTTC	CASRQGGAAYNEQFF
-	TRBJ2-7	-	TRBV5-1	TGCGCCAGCAGCTTTGGAGTCTCCTACGAGCAGTACTTC	CASSFGVSYEQYF
-	TRBJ2-2	TRBD1	TRBV5-1	TGCGCCAGCAGCTGGGGGACAGAGCCCGGGGAGCTGTTTTTT	CASSWGTEPGELFF
-	TRBJ1-2	-	TRBV28	TGTGCCAGCAAAACCGGGATCTATGGCTACACCTTC	CASKTGIYGYTF
-	TRBJ2-5	-	TRBV6-5	TGTGCCAGCAGCCCCGAAATCGGGAAGACCCAGTACTTC	CASSPEIGKTQYF
-	TRBJ2-5	TRBD2	TRBV11-3	TGTGCCAGCAGCTTAGGGATAGCGGGGGCCCAAGAGACCCAGTACTTC	CASSLGIAGAQETQYF
-	TRBJ2-2	TRBD2	TRBV4-2	TGTGCCAGCAGCCCGCGGGGGGGAACCGGGGAGCTGTTTTTT	CASSPRGGTGELFF
-	TRBJ2-3	-	TRBV6-5	TGTGCCAGCAGTTACGGGGGGGGGCCCACAGATACGCAGTATTTT	CASSYGGGPTDTQYF
once	TRBJ2-1	-	TRBV28	TGTGCCACCGCTATGATGCGGCAGTTCTTC	CATAMMRQFF
-	TRBJ1-2	-	TRBV2	TGTGCCAGCAGTGATCAGGACAGCGAAGCTAACTATGGCTACACCTTC	CASSDQDSEANYGYTF
-	TRBJ2-1	-	TRBV4-1	TGCGCCAGCAGCCAAGATCTAGTGGAGAGCCACAATGAGCAGTTCTTC	CASSQDLVESHNEQFF
few	TRBJ1-2	TRBD1	TRBV30	TGTGCCTGGAGGGGACAGGGTCACTATGGCTACACCTTC	CAWRGQGHYGYTF
few	TRBJ2-3	-	TRBV10-1	TGCGCCAGCAGTTGGACAGACACAGATACGCAGTATTTT	CASSWTDTDTQYF
once	TRBJ1-4	-	TRBV27	TGTGCCAGCAGAGGGGTGGACGAAAAACTGTTTTTT	CASRGVDEKLFF
-	TRBJ1-5	TRBD1	TRBV10-1	TGCGCCAGCAGTGCAGGGGGGAGCAATCAGCCCCAGCATTTT	CASSAGGSNQPQHF
-	TRBJ2-3	-	TRBV11-2	TGTGCCAGCAGCTTAAACATGGATACGCAGTATTTT	CASSLNMDTQYF
-	TRBJ1-2	-	TRBV14	TGTGCCAGCAGCCAAGTCGATGGCTACACCTTC	CASSQVDGYTF
-	TRBJ2-7	-	TRBV28	TGTGCCAGCAGTTTGGTGCGGGGTTACGAGCAGTACTTC	CASSLVRGYEQYF
-	TRBJ2-2	-	TRBV5-8	TGTGCCAGCAGCAGGGGGTGGGGAGGGACCGGGAACACCGGGGAGCTGTTTTTT	CASSRGWGGTGNTGELFF